The next 22 T cell receptor beta chains were all read from a single sample in a study of T cell responses to AZD1222 COVID-19 vaccine. Here immunoSEQ multiplex PCR was the method, and the copy in TCRdb shows in-frame clones only, minus some. The sample has more than 95,000 clones; around 93% are singletons. The sequences come from peripheral blood, collected on day 0 of AZD1222 vaccination. These receptors originate from an adult in good health.

The chain employs TRBV28 and TRBJ1-5, with D unclear. This CDR3 has 12 amino acids. Trimming left V 6 bases short and J 6 bases short, with 9 bases between. Germline CDR1 is MDHEN and CDR2 is SYDVKM. The CDR3 coding sequence is TGTGCCAGCAGGGGTTTGGGTCAGCCCCAGCATTTT. Its protein product is CASRGLGQPQHF.

This chain joins TRBV2 and TRBJ2-7; no definite D call. This CDR3 contains 14 residues. Trimming stripped 8 bases from V and 2 bases from J, with 16 bases between. Looked up from germline, CDR1 is SNHLY and CDR2 is FYNNEI. DNA of the CDR3: TGTGCCAGCTACTCTCGCTCCGTTACCTACGAGCAGTACTTC. Translated, it gives CASYSRSVTYEQYF.

This clone was observed a few times. V gene TRBV30 combines with J gene TRBJ2-3; D may match TRBD1 or TRBD2 (5 bases each). V gave up 6 bases and J gave up 4 bases, with 17 bases separating them. The CDR3 consists of 14 residues. Germline V gene lookup returns CDR1 GTSNPN and CDR2 SVGIG (reference sequence). The CDR3 loop is CACRDLDSPDTQYF. Written as DNA, the CDR3 is TGTGCCTGTAGGGACCTAGATTCGCCAGATACGCAGTATTTT.

The chain recombines TRBV11-2 with TRBJ2-1; D is possibly TRBD2 (5 bases). Trimming stripped 5 bases from V and 1 base from J, with 12 bases between. This CDR3 spans 15 amino acids. CDR1 SGHAT and CDR2 FQNNGV come from the germline V gene. The CDR3 DNA reads as TGTGCCAGCAGCGCCATCCGGGGTTCCTACAATGAGCAGTTCTTC. Protein: CASSAIRGSYNEQFF.

V gene TRBV10-3 combines with J gene TRBJ2-7; TRBD1 agrees at 10 bases. CDR1 and CDR2 (germline): ENHRY, SYGVKD. J lost 3 bases, V lost 5 bases, and 22 bases had no gene match. This CDR3 spans 20 amino acids. The CDR3 DNA sequence: TGTGCCATCAGTCTAATCCCGGGACAGGGGAAAAGGGGGGGTCTCTACGAGCAGTACTTC. Translated: CAISLIPGQGKRGGLYEQYF.

This chain links TRBV23-1 with TRBJ2-1; 12 nucleotides align to TRBD2. TRBV23-1 has ORF status, its function being uncertain. The V and J ends lost 6 bases and 4 bases, in that order; junction bases with no gene match: 10. The CDR3 spans 17 residues. CDR3 region: CASSPPNLAGGYNEQFF. Written as DNA, the CDR3 is TGCGCCAGCAGCCCTCCCAACCTAGCGGGAGGGTACAATGAGCAGTTCTTC.

The CDR3 here is CASSLERAPGNTIYF. CDR3 nucleotides: TGTGCCAGCAGCTTAGAAAGGGCTCCTGGAAACACCATATATTTT. This sequence joins TRBV13 and TRBJ1-3; no firm D call. Germline V gene sequence: CDR1 PRHDT, CDR2 FYEKMQ (reference sequence). V lost 1 base to trimming and J lost 2 bases, with 9 bases between them. The length of the CDR3 is 15 residues.

The rearrangement links TRBV29-1 to TRBJ1-2; D uncertain. V was shortened by 6 bases and J by 3 bases, with 5 bases between the two germline ends. The germline gives CDR1 SQVTM, CDR2 ANQGSEA. The CDR3 consists of 10 residues. CDR3 sequence: CSVDDYGYTF. In DNA form, the CDR3 reads TGCAGCGTGGACGACTATGGCTACACCTTC.

The chain has TRBV6-6 and TRBJ1-1; unclear D gene. The CDR3 consists of 14 residues. V shed 0 bases and J shed 0 bases, with 5 bases lying between them. Per germline, CDR1 MNHNY and CDR2 SVGAGI (reference sequence). CDR3 nucleotides: TGTGCCAGCAGTTACTCGGTTATGAACACTGAAGCTTTCTTT. Its protein product is CASSYSVMNTEAFF.

The sample holds one count of this clone. This rearrangement joins TRBV2 to TRBJ1-2, with D unclear. Germline CDR1 SNHLY, CDR2 FYNNEI. The CDR3 contains 13 residues. V was trimmed by 3 bases and J by 7 bases, leaving 12 bases between them. The CDR3 bases are TGTGCCAGCAGTGAGACGGACCAAAGTGGCTACACCTTC. Translation gives CASSETDQSGYTF.

V gene TRBV5-1 combines with J gene TRBJ2-3, with 7 bases identical to TRBD2. J lost 4 bases, V lost 0 bases, and 8 bases had no gene match. This CDR3 region has 16 residues. The germline V gene encodes CDR1 SGHRS and CDR2 YFSETQ. This CDR3 is CASSLALAGSSDTQYF. In DNA, the CDR3 is TGCGCCAGCAGCTTGGCCTTAGCGGGCTCCTCAGATACGCAGTATTTT.

The rearrangement joins TRBV11-2 to TRBJ1-2, with D possibly being TRBD1 (5 bases). The CDR3 length is 15 residues. The V gene lost 5 bases and the J gene lost 7 bases, with 20 bases spanning the gap. Germline CDR1 SGHAT, CDR2 FQNNGV. Here the CDR3 DNA reads TGTGCCAGCAGCCCCGGGGCAGCGCGCTTTTCTGGCTACACCTTC. Amino acids: CASSPGAARFSGYTF.

The chain couples TRBV4-1 to TRBJ1-1; D is undetermined. CDR1 and CDR2 (germline): MGHRA, YSYEKL. This CDR3 has 13 amino acids. V was clipped by 2 bases and J by 4 bases, with 8 bases between them. The CDR3 is CASSQTMGTEAFF. The CDR3 region has the DNA TGCGCCAGCAGCCAAACGATGGGCACTGAAGCTTTCTTT.

The rearrangement joins TRBV6-6 to TRBJ2-1, with a tentative D call TRBD2 (6 bases). Per the germline V gene, CDR1 is MNHNY and CDR2 is SVGAGI (reference sequence). The CDR3 is 16 residues long. Trimming took off 5 bases at V and 7 bases at J, with 21 bases between the two ends. CDR3 sequence reads: CASSPLGGRLNNEQFF. The CDR3 bases are TGTGCCAGCAGTCCCTTAGGAGGGAGGTTGAATAATGAGCAGTTCTTC.

V is TRBV7-7 and J is TRBJ2-5, with D possibly called TRBD1 or TRBD2 (5 bases each). The CDR3 runs 17 residues. Per germline, CDR1 SSHAT and CDR2 FNYEAQ (reference sequence). Trimming took 0 bases from V and 5 from J, leaving 19 bases between them. The CDR3 region has the DNA TGTGCCAGCAGCTTAGCCCGAGGGTGGGGGAGTACTGAGACCCAGTACTTC. The encoded protein is CASSLARGWGSTETQYF.

The chain uses TRBV4-1 and TRBJ1-6; D is perhaps TRBD1 (5 bases). CDR1 MGHRA and CDR2 YSYEKL come from the germline V gene. Trimming left V 5 bases short and J 7 bases short, with 21 bases between. The CDR3 has 17 residues. The CDR3 bases are TGCGCCAGCAGCTATAGGGATCAGGGAGAGATAAATTCACCCCTCCACTTT. The encoded protein is CASSYRDQGEINSPLHF.

The genes are TRBV9 and TRBJ1-1; tentative D call: TRBD1 (5 bases). Trimming removed 0 bases from V and 4 bases from J, with 10 bases in between. CDR1 and CDR2 (germline): SGDLS, YYNGEE. The CDR3 runs to 14 residues. The CDR3 spells CASSVGGTSTEAFF. The CDR3 region has the DNA TGTGCCAGCAGCGTAGGGGGGACTAGCACTGAAGCTTTCTTT.

V gene TRBV6-1 combines with J gene TRBJ1-2; 9 positions agree with TRBD1. The V and J ends lost 0 bases and 8 bases, in that order; junction bases with no gene match: 7. Germline loops: CDR1 MNHNS, CDR2 SASEGT. The CDR3 extends over 15 amino acids. CDR3 sequence reads: CASSEAHTGGGGYTF. CDR3 sequence (DNA): TGTGCCAGCAGTGAAGCCCATACAGGGGGCGGGGGCTACACCTTC.

The chain joins TRBV5-4 to TRBJ2-3; TRBD2 matches at 11 bases. The germline V gene has CDR1 SGHNT and CDR2 YYREEE (reference sequence). This CDR3 region has 16 residues. J was trimmed by 3 bases and V by 2 bases; bases with no gene match: 5. CDR3 nucleotides: TGTGCCAGCAGCTTTTCCACTAGCGGGAGAACAGATACGCAGTATTTT. Translating it yields CASSFSTSGRTDTQYF.

The rearrangement joins TRBV7-9 to TRBJ2-3, with D possibly matching TRBD1 (6 bases). The CDR3 contains 14 residues. Germline-derived CDR1 and CDR2 are SEHNR and FQNEAQ (reference sequence). The V gene lost 5 bases and the J gene lost 4 bases, with 13 bases spanning the gap. Written as DNA, the CDR3 is TGTGCCAGCAGCCTAACAGGGCTCCCAGATACGCAGTATTTT. This gives the protein CASSLTGLPDTQYF. Full variable domain (rest looked up from reference TRBV7-9 and TRBJ2-3): DTGVSQNPRHKITKRGQNVTFRCDPISEHNRLYWYRQTLGQGPEFLTYFQNEAQLEKSRLLSDRFSAERPKGSFSTLEIQRTEQGDSAMYLCASSLTGLPDTQYFGPGTRLTVL.

This clone was found a few times. The genes are TRBV27 and TRBJ1-2; weak D call: TRBD1 (5 bases). CDR3 length equals 15 residues. The germline V gene encodes CDR1 MNHEY and CDR2 SMNVEV (reference sequence). V gave up 4 bases and J gave up 4 bases, with 16 bases separating them. The CDR3 nucleotides read TGTGCCAGCAGTTCCGGGGGGGGTTGGATCTATGGCTACACCTTC. Encoded protein: CASSSGGGWIYGYTF.

The rearrangement joins TRBV4-2 to TRBJ2-5, with 14 nucleotides matching TRBD2. This CDR3 spans 16 amino acids. Trimming at V came to 1 base and at J to 2 bases, leaving 0 bases not matched to a gene. From germline, CDR1 is LGHNA and CDR2 YNFKEQ. CDR3 region: CASSQGLAGGQETQYF. The CDR3, as DNA: TGTGCCAGCAGCCAAGGACTAGCGGGAGGGCAAGAGACCCAGTACTTC.